The sequence of this T cell receptor beta chain was determined in a study of blood T cells in healthy people across ages. With a J-beta primer mix and a sample-barcoded 5' primer, a second PCR ran about 7 to 12 cycles. The template-switch adaptor, which had 12 random nucleotides, put a tag on each cDNA molecule. TCRdb re-called the 5' RACE reads with MiXCR, one entry per CDR3 protein. The sample comprises 1.5 million to 2 million distinct CDR3 sequences, roughly 30% of which are singletons, and about 11% rests with the top ten. CDR3 length: 17 amino acids. Germline assignment: CDR1 MGHRA and CDR2 YSYEKL. Note on this clonotype: An end of the junction does not agree with germline; a read error may underlie this.

This chain links TRBV4-1 with TRBJ2-7, with a possible D match to TRBD2 (6 bases). The TCR sequence derives from a woman aged 25 to 39 in good health. Sequencing was carried out using blood. CDR3 nucleotide sequence: TGCGCCAACAGCCAAGGAGGTGGGCGGGATCCCTTCTACGAGCAGTACTTC. Protein: CANSQGGGRDPFYEQYF.